These T cell receptor beta chains were read from a single sample in a study of shared T cell receptors in the human thymus. Assay: immunoSEQ multiplex PCR; the TCRdb copy retains only in-frame clones and omits some. The sample records 500,000 to 850,000 clones, about 89% being singletons. This same sample was also part of a study on human thymus T cells.

Material: thymocytes. These receptors came from a boy under two years old with a congenital heart defect. Each CDR3 is given with its conserved first and last residue. The D gene is left open where the match is weak. The size field is filled for only some rows; it gives once, few, many or a size class.

j_gene: TRBJ2-5; d_gene: .; abundance: .; v_gene: TRBV7-6; CDR3nt: TGTGCCAGCGGGGGGCGGGGGCCGGGAGAGACCCAGTACTTC; CDR3aa: CASGGRGPGETQYF
j_gene: TRBJ1-2; d_gene: .; abundance: .; v_gene: TRBV7-9; CDR3nt: TGTGCCAGCAGCTTAGCTGTGCGACGGAGGGTTTATGGCTACACCTTC; CDR3aa: CASSLAVRRRVYGYTF
j_gene: TRBJ1-5; d_gene: .; abundance: .; v_gene: TRBV15; CDR3nt: TGTGCCACCAGCAGAGACACGAACCGACAGGCGAATCAGCCCCAGCATTTT; CDR3aa: CATSRDTNRQANQPQHF
j_gene: TRBJ1-6; d_gene: .; abundance: .; v_gene: TRBV5-1; CDR3nt: TGCGCCAGCAGCTTGGCGGAGGGAACCCCTTCACCCCTCCACTTT; CDR3aa: CASSLAEGTPSPLHF
j_gene: TRBJ2-1; d_gene: .; abundance: .; v_gene: TRBV28; CDR3nt: TGTGCCAGCAGTCTCCACCCCGGGACTGAAACTTATAATGAGCAGTTCTTC; CDR3aa: CASSLHPGTETYNEQFF
j_gene: TRBJ2-1; d_gene: .; abundance: .; v_gene: TRBV14; CDR3nt: TGTGCCAGCAGCCAATCAGGGGCAGGGACCTACAATGAGCAGTTCTTC; CDR3aa: CASSQSGAGTYNEQFF
j_gene: TRBJ2-7; d_gene: .; abundance: once; v_gene: TRBV7-9; CDR3nt: TGTGCCAGCAGCTTGGGAGGACTTACCTACGAGCAGTACTTC; CDR3aa: CASSLGGLTYEQYF
j_gene: TRBJ1-4; d_gene: .; abundance: once; v_gene: TRBV15; CDR3nt: TGTGCCACCAGCAGAGGACAATCAGACCTAGCTGAAAAACTGTTTTTT; CDR3aa: CATSRGQSDLAEKLFF
j_gene: TRBJ2-7; d_gene: TRBD1; abundance: .; v_gene: TRBV7-9; CDR3nt: TGTGCCAGCATGAGGGGACAGGGTCTGCACGAGCAGTACTTC; CDR3aa: CASMRGQGLHEQYF
j_gene: TRBJ2-7; d_gene: .; abundance: .; v_gene: TRBV4-3; CDR3nt: TGCGCCAGCAGCCAAGTACTTGGACAGAAATCCTTCGAGCAGTACTTC; CDR3aa: CASSQVLGQKSFEQYF
j_gene: TRBJ2-5; d_gene: TRBD2; abundance: .; v_gene: TRBV7-8; CDR3nt: TGTGCCAGCAGCCTTCGACTAGCGGGGCTACAAGAGACCCAGTACTTC; CDR3aa: CASSLRLAGLQETQYF
j_gene: TRBJ2-1; d_gene: .; abundance: .; v_gene: TRBV10-1; CDR3nt: TGCGCCAGCAGTAAGGCGGCGGGAGAGCAGTTCTTC; CDR3aa: CASSKAAGEQFF
j_gene: TRBJ1-1; d_gene: .; abundance: few; v_gene: TRBV14; CDR3nt: TGTGCCAGCAGCCAAGCGGGTGGTGTTCTTTCATTCACTGAAGCTTTCTTT; CDR3aa: CASSQAGGVLSFTEAFF
j_gene: TRBJ1-2; d_gene: TRBD1; abundance: .; v_gene: TRBV4-1; CDR3nt: TGCGCCAGCAGCCAAGAACCCCCGACAGGGGGCGATCCCAAAAATGGCTACACCTTC; CDR3aa: CASSQEPPTGGDPKNGYTF
j_gene: TRBJ2-7; d_gene: TRBD2; abundance: .; v_gene: TRBV28; CDR3nt: TGTGCCAGCAGTTTACCCAGCGGGAGGGCCTCAGATCTTTGCGAGCAGTACTTC; CDR3aa: CASSLPSGRASDLCEQYF
j_gene: TRBJ1-3; d_gene: .; abundance: .; v_gene: TRBV30; CDR3nt: TGTGCCTGGGACCGGAGGGGCTGTTCTGGAAACACCATATATTTT; CDR3aa: CAWDRRGCSGNTIYF
j_gene: TRBJ2-2; d_gene: .; abundance: .; v_gene: TRBV5-1; CDR3nt: TGCGCCAGCAGCTCTGACCGGGCCGGGGAGCTGTTTTTT; CDR3aa: CASSSDRAGELFF
j_gene: TRBJ2-6; d_gene: .; abundance: once; v_gene: TRBV5-1; CDR3nt: TGCGCCAGCACCACCGGGGGGGCCAACGTCCTGACTTTC; CDR3aa: CASTTGGANVLTF
j_gene: TRBJ2-2; d_gene: TRBD2; abundance: once; v_gene: TRBV29-1; CDR3nt: TGCAGCGTTGAAGCCATGACTAGCGGGAGGTTTACCGGGGAGCTGTTTTTT; CDR3aa: CSVEAMTSGRFTGELFF
j_gene: TRBJ1-2; d_gene: TRBD1; abundance: .; v_gene: TRBV7-2; CDR3nt: TGTGCCAGCAGCGCCGCGGAGACGGGACAGGGGGCGATAGGCTATGGCTACACCTTC; CDR3aa: CASSAAETGQGAIGYGYTF
j_gene: TRBJ2-1; d_gene: TRBD2; abundance: .; v_gene: TRBV30; CDR3nt: TGTGCCTGGAGTAAGCGGACTAGCGGGAGTTACGATGAGCAGTTCTTC; CDR3aa: CAWSKRTSGSYDEQFF
j_gene: TRBJ2-7; d_gene: TRBD1; abundance: .; v_gene: TRBV15; CDR3nt: TGTGCCACCAGCAGAGGTCCCCGGGACAGCCTCTACGAGCAGTACTTC; CDR3aa: CATSRGPRDSLYEQYF
j_gene: TRBJ2-3; d_gene: TRBD2; abundance: .; v_gene: TRBV7-8; CDR3nt: TGTGCCAGCAGCTTCGCCGGGACTAGCGGATATAGCACAGATACGCAGTATTTT; CDR3aa: CASSFAGTSGYSTDTQYF
j_gene: TRBJ1-1; d_gene: .; abundance: .; v_gene: TRBV19; CDR3nt: TGTGCCAGTATCGGAGATTACACTGAAGCTTTCTTT; CDR3aa: CASIGDYTEAFF
j_gene: TRBJ1-6; d_gene: .; abundance: .; v_gene: TRBV30; CDR3nt: TGTGCCTGGATGGCGGGGGAGAAGAATTCACCCCTCCACTTT; CDR3aa: CAWMAGEKNSPLHF
j_gene: TRBJ2-3; d_gene: .; abundance: once; v_gene: TRBV13; CDR3nt: TGTGCCAGCAGTCGTACCCGAGCGACGGGTACAGATACGCAGTATTTT; CDR3aa: CASSRTRATGTDTQYF
j_gene: TRBJ2-7; d_gene: TRBD1; abundance: .; v_gene: TRBV30; CDR3nt: TGTGCCTGGAGTGAAGGGGGCAGTCGATACTACGAGCAGTACTTC; CDR3aa: CAWSEGGSRYYEQYF
j_gene: TRBJ2-7; d_gene: .; abundance: .; v_gene: TRBV4-3; CDR3nt: TGCGCCAGCAGCCAAGAAGCGTCGACGGGAGTTCTGTACGAGCAGTACTTC; CDR3aa: CASSQEASTGVLYEQYF
j_gene: TRBJ1-2; d_gene: TRBD1; abundance: .; v_gene: TRBV7-4; CDR3nt: TGTGCCAGCAGCCCCCGGACAGGGGAGGGCTACACCTTC; CDR3aa: CASSPRTGEGYTF
j_gene: TRBJ2-7; d_gene: TRBD2; abundance: .; v_gene: TRBV7-2; CDR3nt: TGTGCCAGCAGCCCGCCGGGACTAGCGGGGGGCTCCTACGAGCAGTACTTC; CDR3aa: CASSPPGLAGGSYEQYF
j_gene: TRBJ2-7; d_gene: .; abundance: .; v_gene: TRBV9; CDR3nt: TGTGCCAGCAGCGTATCAGAAGGGGACTACGAGCAGTACTTC; CDR3aa: CASSVSEGDYEQYF
j_gene: TRBJ2-7; d_gene: TRBD1; abundance: .; v_gene: TRBV28; CDR3nt: TGTGCCAGCAGTTTATTCAGGACAGGAAACCCCTACGAGCAGTACTTC; CDR3aa: CASSLFRTGNPYEQYF
j_gene: TRBJ2-5; d_gene: TRBD2; abundance: .; v_gene: TRBV19; CDR3nt: TGTGCCAGTAGTATGCTCGCGAGGCTAGCGGGAGAGGAAGAGACCCAGTACTTC; CDR3aa: CASSMLARLAGEEETQYF
j_gene: TRBJ2-2; d_gene: .; abundance: .; v_gene: TRBV18; CDR3nt: TGTGCCAGCTCACCAGGGCGCGGGGAGCTGTTTTTT; CDR3aa: CASSPGRGELFF
j_gene: TRBJ2-3; d_gene: TRBD1; abundance: .; v_gene: TRBV27; CDR3nt: TGTGCCAGCAGCGGACAGGGGGAGGCAGATACGCAGTATTTT; CDR3aa: CASSGQGEADTQYF
j_gene: TRBJ2-4; d_gene: .; abundance: .; v_gene: TRBV5-6; CDR3nt: TGTGCCAGCAGCTTGAGAGTACCTCGCAACATTCAGTACTTC; CDR3aa: CASSLRVPRNIQYF
j_gene: TRBJ2-3; d_gene: TRBD2; abundance: .; v_gene: TRBV28; CDR3nt: TGTGCCAGCAGTTTTAGGGGCGGGGGGACAGATACGCAGTATTTT; CDR3aa: CASSFRGGGTDTQYF
j_gene: TRBJ2-7; d_gene: TRBD2; abundance: .; v_gene: TRBV27; CDR3nt: TGTGCCAGCAGTTGTTCAACGGGGGGAAAGTACTTC; CDR3aa: CASSCSTGGKYF
j_gene: TRBJ2-7; d_gene: .; abundance: .; v_gene: TRBV28; CDR3nt: TGTGCCAGCAGTCGATCGCGGACAAGCCAAAAACATGAATCCTACGAGCAGTACTTC; CDR3aa: CASSRSRTSQKHESYEQYF
j_gene: TRBJ1-6; d_gene: TRBD1; abundance: .; v_gene: TRBV2; CDR3nt: TGTGCCAGCATCACCGACAGGGACGATAATTCACCCCTCCACTTT; CDR3aa: CASITDRDDNSPLHF
j_gene: TRBJ2-1; d_gene: TRBD2; abundance: .; v_gene: TRBV9; CDR3nt: TGTGCCAGCAGCGTCGGGTATTCGGGACTATCTCCCCATGAGCAGTTCTTC; CDR3aa: CASSVGYSGLSPHEQFF
j_gene: TRBJ2-7; d_gene: TRBD2; abundance: .; v_gene: TRBV4-3; CDR3nt: TGCGCCAGCAGCCAATCCGGGGGGACTAGCGGGGGGCCTCCCTACGAGCAGTACTTC; CDR3aa: CASSQSGGTSGGPPYEQYF
j_gene: TRBJ2-7; d_gene: TRBD2; abundance: .; v_gene: TRBV5-4; CDR3nt: TGTGCCAGCAGCATTGGAGGGGGACTAGCGGGAGGTCCAGGGGGGGAGCAGTACTTC; CDR3aa: CASSIGGGLAGGPGGEQYF
j_gene: TRBJ2-5; d_gene: TRBD1; abundance: .; v_gene: TRBV2; CDR3nt: TGTGCCAGCAGTTACCCGGGACAGGGCCCCCACACTAGACAAGAGACCCAGTACTTC; CDR3aa: CASSYPGQGPHTRQETQYF
j_gene: TRBJ2-3; d_gene: TRBD1; abundance: .; v_gene: TRBV6-1; CDR3nt: TGTGCCAGCAGTGAAGCTCCACAGGGGGAGTCAGATACGCAGTATTTT; CDR3aa: CASSEAPQGESDTQYF
j_gene: TRBJ1-2; d_gene: TRBD1; abundance: .; v_gene: TRBV9; CDR3nt: TGTGCCAGCAGCGTCCGGGACAGGGGGGAGCGAGGTTATGGCTACACCTTC; CDR3aa: CASSVRDRGERGYGYTF
j_gene: TRBJ1-1; d_gene: .; abundance: .; v_gene: TRBV5-1; CDR3nt: TGCGCCAGCAGCAAGGGGCCCGTAGACACTGAAGCTTTCTTT; CDR3aa: CASSKGPVDTEAFF